Listed below are T cell receptor beta chains from one sample, sequenced in a study of blood T cell repertoires in COVID-19. TCRdb's copy holds only in-frame clones and misses some; the assay was immunoSEQ multiplex PCR. The sample lists a few hundred thousand clones, about 86% occurring once. Sequencing was done on a sample of peripheral blood. The receptors shown here come from a woman in her sixties with COVID-19, enrolled during active disease. Both conserved end residues are part of each CDR3. D genes are given only for firm matches. The size field is filled for only some rows; it gives once, few, many or a size class.

TRBJ2-3,TRBV30,.,TRBD2,CAYGDYRSTDTQYF,TGTGCCTATGGGGACTACCGTAGCACAGATACGCAGTATTTT
TRBJ2-3,TRBV7-9,.,TRBD1,CASSPTRGQGTDTQYF,TGTGCCAGCAGCCCAACGCGCGGACAGGGGACAGATACGCAGTATTTT
TRBJ1-1,TRBV3-1/TRBV3-2,.,.,CASSQDQGKAFF,TGTGCCAGCAGCCAAGACCAGGGGAAGGCTTTCTTT
TRBJ1-5,TRBV6-5,.,.,CASSKESGGGQPQHF,TGTGCCAGCAGTAAGGAGTCGGGGGGCGGTCAGCCCCAGCATTTT
TRBJ1-6,TRBV5-1,.,.,CASSLAGQRARSYNSPLHF,TGCGCCAGCAGCTTGGCCGGCCAGCGGGCGAGATCCTATAATTCACCCCTCCACTTT
TRBJ2-7,TRBV12-3/TRBV12-4,once,TRBD1,CASTRDRSGEQYF,TGTGCCAGCACCAGGGACAGGTCTGGAGAGCAGTACTTC
TRBJ2-1,TRBV27,.,TRBD2,CASSPGLAGSYNEQFF,TGTGCCAGCAGTCCAGGACTAGCGGGGTCTTACAATGAGCAGTTCTTC
TRBJ2-5,TRBV9,.,TRBD1,CASSVGRGTAQETQYF,TGTGCCAGCAGCGTAGGCCGAGGGACAGCCCAAGAGACCCAGTACTTC
TRBJ1-5,TRBV7-2,.,.,CASRQNSNQPQHF,TGTGCCAGTAGACAGAATAGCAATCAGCCCCAGCATTTT
TRBJ1-2,TRBV3-1/TRBV3-2,.,.,CASSQGGLPRGYTF,TGTGCCAGCAGCCAAGGGGGGCTCCCTAGGGGCTACACCTTC
TRBJ1-2,TRBV6-4,few,TRBD1,CASSEGTGGSDGYTF,TGTGCCAGCAGTGAGGGGACAGGGGGCTCGGATGGCTACACCTTC
TRBJ1-1,TRBV12-5,.,TRBD1,CASARTGESPSTEAFF,TGTGCTAGTGCCCGAACAGGGGAATCTCCTAGCACTGAAGCTTTCTTT
TRBJ1-2,TRBV4-3,few,TRBD1,CASSHQGDYGYTF,TGCGCCAGCAGCCACCAGGGGGACTATGGCTACACCTTC
TRBJ1-5,TRBV24-1,.,.,CATSGLDSNQPQHF,TGTGCCACCAGTGGACTCGATAGCAATCAGCCCCAGCATTTT
TRBJ2-2,TRBV5-1,.,TRBD2,CASSLAQRGAGGELFF,TGCGCCAGCAGCTTGGCTCAGCGGGGGGCCGGCGGGGAGCTGTTTTTT
TRBJ1-4,TRBV5-1,.,.,CASRREGHEKLFF,TGCGCCAGCCGGAGGGAGGGGCATGAAAAACTGTTTTTT
TRBJ1-2,TRBV11-3,.,.,CASSSTGSNYGYTF,TGTGCCAGCAGCTCTACAGGGTCCAACTATGGCTACACCTTC
TRBJ1-2,TRBV29-1,.,.,CSADRTSYGYTF,TGCAGCGCCGACAGAACCTCTTATGGCTACACCTTC
TRBJ2-5,TRBV5-6,.,TRBD1,CASSLGDRQETQYF,TGTGCCAGCAGCTTGGGGGACAGACAAGAGACCCAGTACTTC
TRBJ1-6,TRBV4-3,.,TRBD1,CASSQEHGTGSNSPLHF,TGCGCCAGCAGCCAAGAACACGGGACAGGCAGTAATTCACCCCTCCACTTT
TRBJ2-3,TRBV9,.,TRBD1,CASSTTGGMHTDTQYF,TGTGCCAGCAGCACAACAGGGGGCATGCACACAGATACGCAGTATTTT
TRBJ2-7,TRBV7-6,.,.,CASSPTAGSLAYEQYF,TGTGCCAGCAGCCCCACTGCGGGGTCCCTTGCCTACGAGCAGTACTTC
TRBJ2-5,TRBV9,.,TRBD1,CASSRQGQGQETQYF,TGTGCCAGCTCCCGACAAGGACAGGGCCAAGAGACCCAGTACTTC
TRBJ1-2,TRBV19,.,TRBD1,CASLQGADYGYTF,TGTGCCAGTCTGCAGGGGGCTGACTATGGCTACACCTTC
TRBJ2-2,TRBV5-4,.,TRBD1,CASSWDRGTGELFF,TGTGCCAGCAGCTGGGACAGGGGCACCGGGGAGCTGTTTTTT
TRBJ2-3,TRBV3-1/TRBV3-2,.,.,CASSQLRRDGGDTQYF,TGTGCCAGCAGCCAATTACGCAGGGATGGCGGAGATACGCAGTATTTT
TRBJ2-3,TRBV10-1,.,.,CASSEGQGSSTDTQYF,TGCGCCAGCAGTGAGGGCCAGGGGAGTAGCACAGATACGCAGTATTTT
TRBJ1-2,TRBV12-5,.,.,CASGLVRGAQVYGYTF,TGTGCTAGTGGTTTGGTACGGGGGGCCCAAGTCTATGGCTACACCTTC
TRBJ1-2,TRBV2,.,.,CASSDHRESGYTF,TGTGCCAGCAGTGACCACAGGGAGTCCGGCTACACCTTC
TRBJ1-2,TRBV11-2,.,TRBD1,CASRKPGQGALGNGYTF,TGTGCCAGCAGAAAACCGGGACAGGGGGCCTTAGGGAATGGCTACACCTTC
TRBJ2-1,TRBV5-1,.,.,CASRPDTGPTYNEQFF,TGCGCCAGCAGACCCGATACAGGGCCTACCTACAATGAGCAGTTCTTC
TRBJ1-4,TRBV7-9,.,.,CASSLAREKLFF,TGTGCCAGCAGCTTAGCGAGGGAAAAACTGTTTTTT
TRBJ1-4,TRBV14,few,TRBD1,CASSPRTGSTNEKLFF,TGTGCCAGCAGCCCCCGGACAGGGTCTACTAATGAAAAACTGTTTTTT
TRBJ1-5,TRBV2,.,.,CASSGLLSNQPQHF,TGTGCCAGCAGTGGACTGCTTAGCAATCAGCCCCAGCATTTT
TRBJ2-1,TRBV5-8,.,TRBD2,CASSLAGGSSGGGKQFF,TGTGCCAGCAGCTTGGCCGGGGGCTCGAGCGGCGGGGGGAAGCAGTTCTTC
TRBJ1-1,TRBV4-1,.,.,CASSQNRVAEAFF,TGCGCCAGCAGCCAAAACAGGGTCGCTGAAGCTTTCTTT
TRBJ1-2,TRBV19,.,TRBD1,CASNLQGVYGYTF,TGTGCCAGTAACCTACAGGGGGTCTATGGCTACACCTTC
TRBJ2-7,TRBV9,once,.,CASSVGAGGYEQYF,TGTGCCAGCAGCGTAGGGGCAGGGGGGTACGAGCAGTACTTC
TRBJ1-1,TRBV7-2,.,.,CASSLRGNAEAFF,TGTGCCAGCAGCTTAAGGGGTAACGCTGAAGCTTTCTTT
TRBJ1-1,TRBV5-5,once,TRBD1,CASSSTGNRATLKAFF,TGTGCCAGCAGCTCGACAGGGAATCGGGCGACACTGAAAGCTTTCTTT
TRBJ1-2,TRBV2,once,.,CASTIVQGSGGYTF,TGTGCCAGCACAATCGTACAGGGAAGTGGAGGCTACACCTTC
TRBJ2-3,TRBV19,.,.,CASSIGGAGSWDTQYF,TGTGCCAGTAGTATCGGAGGGGCGGGGTCATGGGATACGCAGTATTTT
TRBJ2-7,TRBV6-5,.,TRBD1,CASSYTGGMYEQYF,TGTGCCAGCAGTTACACAGGGGGCATGTACGAGCAGTACTTC
TRBJ2-2,TRBV6-6,.,TRBD1,CASRGQGSTGELFF,TGTGCCAGCAGAGGACAGGGTAGCACCGGGGAGCTGTTTTTT
TRBJ1-2,TRBV6-5,.,TRBD1,CASSYLGQGALGYTF,TGTGCCAGCAGTTACTTGGGACAGGGGGCGCTTGGCTACACCTTC
TRBJ1-1,TRBV2,.,.,CASRSQGGTEAFF,TGTGCCAGCAGAAGCCAAGGGGGCACTGAAGCTTTCTTT
TRBJ1-6,TRBV11-2,.,.,CASSSTGFEFYNSPLHF,TGTGCCAGCAGCTCCACAGGGTTCGAATTTTATAATTCACCCCTCCACTTT
TRBJ2-3,TRBV7-9,.,.,CASRFDWPSTDTQYF,TGTGCCAGCAGATTTGACTGGCCTAGCACAGATACGCAGTATTTT
TRBJ2-7,TRBV18,.,TRBD1,CASSSGGQGGSYEQYF,TGTGCCAGCTCATCGGGCGGACAGGGAGGTTCCTACGAGCAGTACTTC
TRBJ1-2,TRBV3-1/TRBV3-2,.,.,CASSHDLLTYGYTF,TGTGCCAGCAGCCATGACTTACTCACCTATGGCTACACCTTC